This is a list of T cell receptor beta chains from one sample in a study of blood T cells in healthy people across ages. Using its own MiXCR run on the 5' RACE reads, TCRdb lists one record per CDR3 protein. The sample yields around 780,000 distinct CDR3 sequences, under 30% seen once. Separately, the same data were catalogued under a study of T cells of mothers and their children.

The sample was blood. The receptors here all came from a boy aged 10-17 years in good health. CDR3s leave out the opening cysteine and the closing phenylalanine or tryptophan. Fields, in order: V gene, CDR3 protein.

TRBV3-1 | ASSQDSPGELF
TRBV9 | ASSAKGGETTYEQY
TRBV4-1 | ASSQFGRGANDETQY
TRBV18 | ASSPRNRGEETQY
TRBV28 | ASSFPDRPYEQY
TRBV20-1 | SAISGTSGASGYEQY
TRBV5-1 | ASSFGEGDTQY
TRBV20-1 | SARRAGGNTIY
TRBV6-1 | ASSEPGGVQARNYGYT
TRBV11-2 | ASSLTDSPLH
TRBV11-1 | ASTNADRGFIYSNQPQH
TRBV6-5 | ASSYTGLAGIYEQF
TRBV12-3/TRBV12-4 | ASTLGGDAEKLF
TRBV6-6 | ASSPQLDNEQF
TRBV3-1 | ASSQDGADEQY
TRBV24-1 | ATSDPGQGDNYGYT
TRBV27 | ASMGATGRGGGYT
TRBV11-2 | ASSLDVRVWELF
TRBV4-2 | ASSLTRESETQY
TRBV2 | ASSERSGGNTEAF
TRBV4-1 | ASSQGMGGLKQPQY
TRBV5-1 | ASSSHRGPGWETQY
TRBV12-3/TRBV12-4 | ASRPRLLGPVPDTQY
TRBV4-1 | ASSQVLAGGHRQF
TRBV12-3/TRBV12-4 | ASTMGRGYEQY
TRBV12-3/TRBV12-4 | ASSLASGTGEH
TRBV28 | ASRSERYEQY
TRBV20-1 | SARARDRAPFSYEQY
TRBV2 | ASMTLETQY
TRBV7-9 | ASSLADGNQPQH
TRBV2 | ASSDRGQYEKLF
TRBV6-5 | ASSRDSLYGYT
TRBV20-1 | SAIGETQY
TRBV6-7 | ASSLRGITYNEQF
TRBV20-1 | SASQGMGTGELF
TRBV7-9 | ASSLVSGEAFYGYT
TRBV20-1 | SAPGQVGTDTQY
TRBV18 | ASSLLEYTGELF
TRBV7-2 | ASSLVKVFNSPLH
TRBV10-3 | AIGLTGAAY
TRBV12-3/TRBV12-4 | ASIPGPGETQY
TRBV7-9 | ASSPGGQLNTEAF
TRBV29-1 | SALCPGGVNTGELF
TRBV12-5 | ASGLVRQGSYEQY
TRBV5-6 | ASSLAGGVTDTQY
TRBV6-6 | ASSYSSVGTEAF
TRBV20-1 | SAKRGDYYNEQF
TRBV12-3/TRBV12-4 | ASSTTGLTTGANVLT